Below are 3 T cell receptor beta chains sequenced from a single sample in a study of T cells in women clearing cervical HPV infection. TCRdb's copy holds only in-frame clones and misses some; the assay was immunoSEQ multiplex PCR. The sample totals tens of thousands of clones. The sample was blood buffy coat. The receptors originated from a woman aged 18 to 75 with a cervical HPV16 infection that either progressed to CIN3+ or cleared (not recorded which).

Worth noting for this clone: The CDR3 end falls 3 residues outside the read, so it is completed with the germline J gene. The J gene is TRBJ2-1, the V gene TRBV29-1; 8 nucleotides align to TRBD1. V shed 6 bases and J 7 bases; nucleotides not matched to a gene: 5. Germline V gives CDR1 SQVTM, CDR2 ANQGSEA. The CDR3 runs to 12 residues. The chain's CDR3 is CSVVRGQNEQFF. The DNA read from the CDR3 is TGCAGCGTCGTCAGGGGGCAAAATGAG.

CDR3: CANAGVRGTDTQYF. The sequenced part of the CDR3 DNA is TGTGCCAACGCAGGGGTAAGAGGCACAGATACG. This rearrangement joins TRBV2 to TRBJ2-3, with D perhaps matching TRBD1 (6 bases). The read finishes 3 residues shy of the CDR3 end, and the germline J gene is used to complete it. The CDR3 extends over 14 amino acids. V was cut by 10 bases and J by 1 base, with 15 bases left in between. CDR1 is SNHLY and CDR2 is FYNNEI in the germline V gene.

A word on this clone: The read terminates 3 residues ahead of where the CDR3 ends, so the germline J gene completes it. The chain recombines TRBV7-2 with TRBJ2-1; D not certain. Trimming took off 0 bases at V and 6 bases at J, with 6 bases between the two ends. Germline V gene lookup returns CDR1 SGHTA and CDR2 FQGNSA. This CDR3 is 13 amino acids long. Incomplete CDR3 DNA: TGTGCCAGCAGCTTAGCGCGTCTCAATGAG. Protein sequence: CASSLARLNE. The entire CDR3 protein reads CASSLARLNEQFF.